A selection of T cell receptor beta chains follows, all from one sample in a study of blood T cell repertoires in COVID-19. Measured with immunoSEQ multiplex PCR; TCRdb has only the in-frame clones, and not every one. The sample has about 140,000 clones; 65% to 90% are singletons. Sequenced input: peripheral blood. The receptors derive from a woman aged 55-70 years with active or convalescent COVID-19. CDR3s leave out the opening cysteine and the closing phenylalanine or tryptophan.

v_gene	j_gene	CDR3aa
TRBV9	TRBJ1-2	ASSVRAGSGYT
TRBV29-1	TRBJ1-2	SVEGGQRTGNYGYT
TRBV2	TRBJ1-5	ASRGGQGAGQPQH
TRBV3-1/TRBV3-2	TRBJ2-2	ASSQAGSSRKTGELF
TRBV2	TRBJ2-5	ASSGIGGLKETQY
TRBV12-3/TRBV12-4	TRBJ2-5	AGSLGGEETQY
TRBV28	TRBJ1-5	ASRLGGGGQPQH
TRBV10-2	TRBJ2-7	ASSESKEYEQY
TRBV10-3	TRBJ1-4	AIRQGDATNEKLF
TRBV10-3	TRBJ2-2	AISDGTGELF
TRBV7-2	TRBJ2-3	ASSLAGPPGDTQY
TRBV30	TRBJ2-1	AWSGGGHNEQF
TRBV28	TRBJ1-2	ASSLQSGGYT
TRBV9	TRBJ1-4	ASSVVGTGDEKLF